This TCR beta chain was recorded in a study of early T cells in non-severe SARS-CoV-2 infection. Study-level background: RNA in bulk from unsorted whole blood was sequenced, and chains were unpaired.

Unique molecular identifiers were added to individual cDNA molecules. Each CDR3 protein gets one entry after TCRdb re-called the 5' RACE reads with MiXCR. This sample yields 40,000 to 55,000 distinct CDR3 sequences, of which approximately 9.8% are seen a single time; about 8.5% belongs to the top ten. The CDR3 contains 17 residues. The V end lost 3 bases, the J end lost 2 bases, and 17 bases lay between the germline ends. Germline lookup yields CDR1 SGHRS and CDR2 YFSETQ. This clonotype was counted ten times or more. This TCR was sampled from an adult who was a healthcare worker with PCR-confirmed SARS-CoV-2 infection or an uninfected control (not recorded which). The specimen sequenced was whole blood. The chain couples TRBV5-1 to TRBJ2-2; D is uncertain. Here the CDR3 reads CASSSRLALANTGELFF. The DNA of the CDR3 is TGCGCCAGCAGCTCGAGACTGGCGCTCGCCAACACCGGGGAGCTGTTTTTT.